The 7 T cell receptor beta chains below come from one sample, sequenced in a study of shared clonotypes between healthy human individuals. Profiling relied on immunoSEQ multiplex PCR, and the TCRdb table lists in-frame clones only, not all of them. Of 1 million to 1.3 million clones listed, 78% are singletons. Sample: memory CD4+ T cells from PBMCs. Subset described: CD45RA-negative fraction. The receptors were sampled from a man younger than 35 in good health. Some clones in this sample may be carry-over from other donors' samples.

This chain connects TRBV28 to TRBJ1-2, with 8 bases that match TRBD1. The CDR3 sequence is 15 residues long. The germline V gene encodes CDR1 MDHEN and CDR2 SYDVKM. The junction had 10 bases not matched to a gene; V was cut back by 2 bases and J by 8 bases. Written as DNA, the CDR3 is TGTGCCAGCAGTTTAAGGTCGGGACAGGTGAGGGGCTACACCTTC. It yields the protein CASSLRSGQVRGYTF.

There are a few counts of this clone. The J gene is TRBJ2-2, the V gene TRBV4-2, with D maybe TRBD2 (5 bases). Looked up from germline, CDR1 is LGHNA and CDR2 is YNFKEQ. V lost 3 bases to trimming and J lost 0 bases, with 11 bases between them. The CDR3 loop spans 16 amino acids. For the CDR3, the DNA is TGTGCCAGCAGCCATTCCGACGGGACGAACACCGGGGAGCTGTTTTTT. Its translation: CASSHSDGTNTGELFF.

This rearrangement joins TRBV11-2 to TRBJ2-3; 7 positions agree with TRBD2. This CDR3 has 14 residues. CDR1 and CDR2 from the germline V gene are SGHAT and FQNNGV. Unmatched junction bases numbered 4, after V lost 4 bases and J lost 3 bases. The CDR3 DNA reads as TGTGCCAGCAGCTGGACTAGAGGAACAGATACGCAGTATTTT. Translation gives CASSWTRGTDTQYF.

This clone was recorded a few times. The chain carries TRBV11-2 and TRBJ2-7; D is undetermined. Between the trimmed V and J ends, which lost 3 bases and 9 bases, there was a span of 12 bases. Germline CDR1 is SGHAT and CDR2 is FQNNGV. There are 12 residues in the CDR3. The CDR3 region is CASSFTVVGQYF. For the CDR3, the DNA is TGTGCCAGCAGCTTCACCGTTGTCGGGCAGTACTTC.

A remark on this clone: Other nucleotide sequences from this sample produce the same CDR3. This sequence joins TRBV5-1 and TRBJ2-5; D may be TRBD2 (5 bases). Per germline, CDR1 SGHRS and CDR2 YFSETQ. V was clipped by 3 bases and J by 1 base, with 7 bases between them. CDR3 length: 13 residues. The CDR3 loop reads CASSYGVQETQYF. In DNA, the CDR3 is TGCGCCAGCAGCTACGGGGTCCAAGAGACCCAGTACTTC.

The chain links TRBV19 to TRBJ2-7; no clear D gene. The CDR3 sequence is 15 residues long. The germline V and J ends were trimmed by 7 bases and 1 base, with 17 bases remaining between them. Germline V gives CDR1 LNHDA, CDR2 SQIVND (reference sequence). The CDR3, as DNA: TGTGCCAGTACTTATGCTTCGGACGGATCCTACGAGCAGTACTTC. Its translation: CASTYASDGSYEQYF. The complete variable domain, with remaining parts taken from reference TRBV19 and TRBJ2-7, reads DGGITQSPKYLFRKEGQNVTLSCEQNLNHDAMYWYRQDPGQGLRLIYYSQIVNDFQKGDIAEGYSVSREKKESFPLTVTSAQKNPTAFYLCASTYASDGSYEQYFGPGTRLTVT.

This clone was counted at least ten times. For the CDR3, the DNA is TGCGCCAGCAGTCATCCGCCGCTAGGGGTTCGTACTGGCGGGGGGACCTACGAGCAGTACTTC. Its translation: CASSHPPLGVRTGGGTYEQYF. The V call is TRBV5-1, the J call TRBJ2-7, with 8 bases fitting TRBD2. The CDR3 consists of 21 residues. CDR1 and CDR2 (germline): SGHRS, YFSETQ. The ends lost 5 bases at V and 2 bases at J; junction bases unmatched: 27.